The TCR beta chain under discussion was sequenced for a study of blood T cell repertoires in COVID-19. About the research overall: The samples span acute and convalescent COVID-19 from the United States, Italy and Spain. The cDNA or gDNA used as material had been derived from T cells, B-cell-depleted T cells, or PBMCs.

In the authors' workflow: Amplification of reference gene primers provided the estimated nucleated cell counts. The table came from immunoSEQ multiplex PCR; TCRdb's copy has only in-frame clones and leaves some out. That table supplies the V and J calls and clone size; D and trimming were determined from the DNA. The data hold around 72,000 clones, with 84% observed a single time. There are a few counts of this clone. V shed 1 base and J shed 2 bases, with 10 bases lying between them. In germline, CDR1 is SGHRS, CDR2 YFSETQ. There are 14 residues in the CDR3. Material: peripheral blood. This sequence was found in a woman aged 55-70 years with acute or convalescent COVID-19. The chain uses TRBV5-1 and TRBJ2-7, with D possibly matching TRBD1 (5 bases). The CDR3 nucleotides read TGCGCCAGCAGCTTGACGGCAGGGACCTACGAGCAGTACTTC. Protein: CASSLTAGTYEQYF.